The 7 T cell receptor beta chains below were found in one sample sequenced in a study of cytomegalovirus exposure and HLA in healthy donors. PCR involved 60 Vbeta and 13 Jbeta primers. Method: immunoSEQ multiplex PCR; TCRdb's copy keeps in-frame clones and lacks some. The sample comprises more than 95,000 clones, 81% of which are singletons, and 3% to 5% rests with the top ten. Input material: PBMCs. These receptors were obtained from a woman younger than 45 in good health and CMV-seronegative.

The chain combines TRBV6-5 with TRBJ2-7; weak D call: TRBD1 (6 bases). This CDR3 comprises 14 residues. Germline-derived CDR1 and CDR2 are MNHEY and SVGAGI. Trimming removed 2 bases at V and 5 bases at J, with 13 bases between. The CDR3: CASSYQLGAHEQYF. CDR3 sequence (DNA): TGTGCCAGCAGTTACCAATTGGGGGCCCACGAGCAGTACTTC.

The chain carries TRBV4-3 and TRBJ2-4; 7 positions match TRBD2. The CDR3 sequence is 14 residues long. The V and J ends lost 0 bases and 5 bases, in that order; junction bases with no gene match: 1. Germline V CDR1 and CDR2: LGHNA, YSLEER. CDR3 sequence reads: CASSQELAENIQYF. The DNA for the CDR3 is TGCGCCAGCAGCCAAGAGCTAGCGGAAAACATTCAGTACTTC.

A note on this clone: This specimen includes other DNA sequences encoding the same CDR3. The rearrangement joins TRBV5-1 to TRBJ2-7, with D perhaps TRBD2 (6 bases). Trimming removed 4 bases from V and 5 bases from J, with 19 bases in between. Germline CDR1 reads SGHRS; CDR2 reads YFSETQ. The CDR3 loop spans 15 amino acids. The CDR3 protein is CASSLPSGSIHEQYF. The CDR3 DNA reads TGCGCCAGCAGCCTACCCTCCGGGAGTATCCACGAGCAGTACTTC.

Notes on this clone: Within the sample, other DNA sequences also encode this same CDR3. V and J are TRBV15 and TRBJ2-7; 10 bases are a match to TRBD1. The CDR3 totals 14 residues. V gave up 1 base and J gave up 7 bases; unmatched junction bases: 4. Per germline, CDR1 LNHNV and CDR2 YYDKDF (reference sequence). The CDR3 protein is CATSRGQGAGEQYF. The CDR3 coding sequence is TGTGCCACCAGCAGAGGACAGGGGGCGGGTGAGCAGTACTTC.

This clone was seen just once. For the CDR3, the DNA is TGTGCCAGCAGCCAAGTTGGCGGAGCCACCGGGGAGCTGTTTTTT. Translated: CASSQVGGATGELFF. The gene calls are TRBV14 and TRBJ2-2; D ambiguous. The ends were cut back, 1 base at V and 4 bases at J, with 10 bases in the middle. The CDR3 runs 15 residues. CDR1 is SGHDN, CDR2 FVKESK, per germline.

CDR3 region: CASSSPGPGDEAFF. The CDR3 DNA reads TGCGCCAGCAGCTCCCCAGGGCCGGGGGATGAAGCTTTCTTT. The V and J genes are TRBV5-1 and TRBJ1-1; a weak D match, TRBD1 (5 bases). The CDR3 has 14 residues. Germline V gene data show CDR1 as SGHRS and CDR2 as YFSETQ. Trimming cost V 3 bases and J 7 bases, with 16 bases left between them.

The V and J genes are TRBV4-1 and TRBJ1-1, with TRBD1 as a possible D gene (5 bases). This CDR3 has 16 amino acids. Germline assignment: CDR1 MGHRA and CDR2 YSYEKL. Trimming left V 3 bases short and J 2 bases short, with 16 bases between. CDR3 nucleotide sequence: TGCGCCAGCAGCCAGGTGGGAGGGGCCACCAACACTGAAGCTTTCTTT. It is translated as CASSQVGGATNTEAFF.